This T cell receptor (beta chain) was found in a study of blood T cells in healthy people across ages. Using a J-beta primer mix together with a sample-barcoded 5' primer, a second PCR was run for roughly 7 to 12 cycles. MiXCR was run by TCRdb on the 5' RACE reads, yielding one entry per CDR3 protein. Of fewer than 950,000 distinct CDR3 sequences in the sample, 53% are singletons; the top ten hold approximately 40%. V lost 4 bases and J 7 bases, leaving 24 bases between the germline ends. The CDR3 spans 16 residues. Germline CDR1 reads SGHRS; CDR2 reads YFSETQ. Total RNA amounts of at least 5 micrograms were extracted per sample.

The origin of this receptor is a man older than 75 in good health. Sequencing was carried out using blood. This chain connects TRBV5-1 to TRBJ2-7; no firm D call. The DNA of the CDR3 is TGCGCCAGCAGCCACGGGCGCAGGCGAGATCACAATGAGCAGTACTTC. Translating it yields CASSHGRRRDHNEQYF.